The entry below gives a single TCR beta chain sequence along with its context. This clonotype has more than one count but fewer than ten. This receptor's antigen is unknown. No base quality values were provided; no much bigger clone lies one nucleotide off. TCRdb shows the sequencer as Illumina NovaSeq 6000. TCR cDNA was synthesized by 5'RACE template switching, which introduced a universal primer site and unique molecular identifiers. cDNA synthesis was primed from both the TCR alpha and TCR beta constant segments. Library amplification used two PCR steps, and the second PCR step added sample barcodes and sequencing adapters. Sequencing of libraries was done on Illumina HiSeq 2500 (2x100 bp) or NovaSeq (2x150 bp). The study's own analysis went as follows. Demultiplexing of reads and collapsing into UMI consensus sequences were performed with MIGEC, and V(D)J alignment was carried out with MiXCR. Vaccine-responding clonotypes were defined with edgeR using replicate PBMC samples, requiring FDR below 0.01 and a log2 fold change above 5 up to day 15. Bulk clonotypes were assigned CD4 or CD8 identity according to which sequenced CD4 or CD8 repertoire held them at higher abundance. TCRdb's own reprocessing of the public reads used fastp at Q25 and MiXCR and kept productive beta chains. For every CDR3 protein sequence, its rows merge into one entry that carries the most common genes and DNA. TCRdb, not the authors, supplied the V and J calls. Across this sample there are 300,000 to 400,000 distinct CDR3 sequences, with 9.5% to 12% seen only once. The ten top clones hold approximately 3% of the sample.

This record belongs to a study of T cells after yellow fever vaccination (dated by TCRdb to between 2018 and 2021). For the study in its entirety: Libraries from fractions with low cell numbers were prepared with the SMART-Seq v4 Ultra Low Input RNA kit. Two healthy male donors, one aged 18 to 29 and one aged 30 to 40 years, made up the cohort. Bulk TCR alpha and beta repertoires were sequenced longitudinally to track T-cell clones before and after primary and booster YFV17D yellow fever vaccination. Blood was drawn at multiple timepoints before and after primary and secondary immunization, with bulk PBMC replicates and cell subsets isolated. Overall results and qualifications from the work: After the booster, most clones that had expanded after primary vaccination were detected again (approximately 97% of CD4 and around nine tenths of CD8), suggesting broad maintenance of memory. The secondary T-cell response was found to be weaker but faster than the primary response, with a peak reached on day 5 rather than on day 15. A small share of clonotypes was detected in both CD4 and CD8 compartments, with the overlap likely arising from convergent recombination. Computational filtering was needed because FACS-sorted repertoires could contain abundant contaminating clonotypes from the bulk population. Only a couple of donors were included in the study, so the extent to which the findings can be generalized is limited.

The CDR1 and CDR2 encoded by the germline V gene (reference sequence) are DFQATT and SNEGSKA. Cut back by 4 bases and 6 bases, the V and J ends lie 16 bases apart. From the cysteine up to the phenylalanine, the CDR3 has a length of 14 residues. Of the read, only the CDR3 DNA is kept; its 42 bases are in frame from base 1. In light of the paper, this sample's treatment or condition label describes: live attenuated yellow fever vaccine strain. A standard Ficoll-Paque protocol was used to isolate PBMCs from peripheral blood. CD4 and CD8 T-cell fractions were isolated with Dynabeads CD4 and CD8 positive selection kits. RNA was extracted with TriZol from bulk PBMCs, CD4 and CD8 fractions, and dextramer-positive and dextramer-negative fractions.

This sample comprised CD4+ T cells sorted from PBMCs, obtained 45 days after the yellow fever booster vaccination. The receptor was derived from a man aged 18 to 29 who received the YFV17D yellow fever vaccine. The V and J segments used are TRBV20-1 and TRBJ1-5, with TRBD1 as a weak D call on 5 bases. DNA sequence: TGCAGTGCTACCCCGGACGGGGGATTTCAGCCCCAGCATTTT. Translation gives CSATPDGGFQPQHF.